This TCR beta chain was sequenced during a study of blood T cells in healthy people across ages. With respect to this clonotype: At one boundary the junction diverges from the germline segment, which might be a read error.

The germline V gene encodes CDR1 MNHEY and CDR2 SVGEGT. CDR3 length: 14 residues. Alongside a J-beta primer mix, a sample-barcoded 5' primer served in a second PCR lasting roughly 6 to 12 cycles. One entry per CDR3 protein results from TCRdb running MiXCR on the 5' RACE reads. Altogether 950,000 to 1,200,000 distinct CDR3 sequences are present, 35% to 40% being singletons, with the ten largest covering roughly 13%. This chain uses TRBV6-2 or TRBV6-3 with TRBJ1-2; no reliable D call. The specimen was blood. This clonotype was obtained from a man between 18 and 29 years old in good health. The CDR3 coding sequence is TGTGCCAGCAGCCTCCCCCACCGAGACTATGGCTGCACCTTC. This translates into CASSLPHRDYGCTF.